The clone carrying this TCR beta chain was seen repeatedly, ten times or more. Its cognate antigen is unknown. Thyroid surgery took place with no prior treatment in any patient. This sample was taken from a study of metastatic and nonmetastatic thyroid tumors. Across the study: Malignant thyroid and benign thyroid patients provided blood and tumor or nodule tissue whose repertoires were compared.

Methods used by the authors: Construction of a distant-metastasis classifier for papillary thyroid cancer relied on CDR3 differences across clinicopathological groups. TCRdb used MiXCR to call clones anew from the PCR reads. TCRdb, not the original authors, processed these V and J calls. Seen here are some 40,000 clones, less than 15% observed once, and the top ten hold around a tenth. Study findings and constraints: Reported TCR beta diversity, measured in blood and tumor, was significantly higher for malignant thyroid tumors than for benign nodules.

This TCR was sampled from a female donor with papillary thyroid cancer or a benign thyroid nodule (not recorded which). Some clones in this sample may be carry-over from other donors' samples. The sample comprised blood.

This chain's CDR3 is CASSSYRTSGRWNEQFF. In DNA form, the CDR3 reads TGCGCCAGCAGCTCCTATCGGACTAGCGGGAGGTGGAATGAGCAGTTCTTC. The chain employs TRBV5-1 and TRBJ2-1, with 14 nucleotides matching TRBD2. Germline CDR1 and CDR2: SGHRS and YFSETQ. This CDR3 contains 17 residues. Trimming took 3 bases from V and 7 from J; bases not matched to a gene: 9.